A selection of T cell receptor beta chains follows, all from one sample in a study of Tregs in tolerant kidney transplant recipients. Sequencing used immunoSEQ multiplex PCR; TCRdb keeps in-frame clones, though not all of them. The repertoire consists of tens of thousands of clones, with about 88% occurring once and the leading ten covering 0.35% to 0.5%. The sample in question was CD4+ T cells from blood, obtained before the transplant. The origin of the receptors is a human donor who received a combined kidney and bone marrow transplant. Both conserved end residues are part of each CDR3. A D gene is named only where the DNA matches it firmly. Clone size is not always given. Where it is, it says once, few, many or a class for expanded clones.

TRBV5-6	TRBJ1-2	TRBD1	-	TGTGCCAGCAGCTTGACAGGGGGCGGCTACACCTTC	CASSLTGGGYTF
TRBV6-1	TRBJ2-7	-	-	TGTGCCAGCAGTGAAGCGCTTGGGAGTGGTTACGAGCAGTACTTC	CASSEALGSGYEQYF
TRBV13	TRBJ2-7	TRBD2	-	TGTGCCAGCAGGGCTAGCGGGAGTGGCGAGCAGTACTTC	CASRASGSGEQYF
TRBV9	TRBJ1-4	TRBD1	-	TGTGCCAGCAGCGAGGGACAGAATAATGAAAAACTGTTTTTT	CASSEGQNNEKLFF
TRBV27	TRBJ2-5	-	-	TGTGCCAGCAGTCCCCGCCAGGGCAATCAAGAGACCCAGTACTTC	CASSPRQGNQETQYF
TRBV15	TRBJ1-5	-	-	TGTGCCACCAGCTCAGGTCTGAGTAATCAGCCCCAGCATTTT	CATSSGLSNQPQHF
TRBV10-3	TRBJ2-3	TRBD2	-	TGTGCCATCAGTCCAGGGACTAGAGACACAGATACGCAGTATTTT	CAISPGTRDTDTQYF
TRBV18	TRBJ1-1	TRBD1	-	TGTGCCAGCTCACCTCTCCGGGACAGGGGTGGCACTGAAGCTTTCTTT	CASSPLRDRGGTEAFF
TRBV27	TRBJ2-3	-	-	TGTGCCAGCAGTTTATGGGGGGAAGATACGCAGTATTTT	CASSLWGEDTQYF
TRBV11-2	TRBJ2-5	TRBD1	-	TGTGCCAGCAGCTTCGGACAGGCAGAGACCCAGTACTTC	CASSFGQAETQYF
TRBV28	TRBJ2-7	TRBD1	few	TGTGCCAGCAGTTTACCTGGACAGGGGTACGAGCAGTACTTC	CASSLPGQGYEQYF
TRBV28	TRBJ1-1	-	-	TGTGCCAGCAGTTTGAGGACTGAAGCTTTCTTT	CASSLRTEAFF
TRBV9	TRBJ2-1	TRBD2	-	TGTGCCAGCAGCTCCAGGACTAGCGGGAGGAATGAGCAGTTCTTC	CASSSRTSGRNEQFF
TRBV25-1	TRBJ2-3	-	once	TGTGCCAGCAGTAATTCCCGGGCAGATACGCAGTATTTT	CASSNSRADTQYF
TRBV19	TRBJ2-7	TRBD1	-	TGTGCCAGTAGTATAGAGAGACAGGGCGAGCAGTACTTC	CASSIERQGEQYF
TRBV30	TRBJ1-5	-	few	TGTGCCTGGAGTGTAGGCAGGGGGCCCCAGCATTTT	CAWSVGRGPQHF
TRBV25-1	TRBJ2-3	-	-	TGTGCCAGCAGTGAAAATAGCTACCTGAGGTCAGATACGCAGTATTTT	CASSENSYLRSDTQYF
TRBV27	TRBJ2-7	TRBD1	once	TGTGCCAGCAGTCCAAGACAGGGCCAGGACGAGCAGTACTTC	CASSPRQGQDEQYF
TRBV25-1	TRBJ2-7	-	-	TGTGCCAGCACAGGGTCCTACGAGCAGTACTTC	CASTGSYEQYF
TRBV29-1	TRBJ2-5	TRBD2	once	TGCAGCGTTGGGGCTAGCGGGAGCGGGGAGACCCAGTACTTC	CSVGASGSGETQYF
TRBV29-1	TRBJ1-1	-	once	TGCAGCGTCAACAGAGCCCTGAACACTGAAGCTTTCTTT	CSVNRALNTEAFF
TRBV5-1	TRBJ1-1	TRBD1	few	TGCGCCAGCAGACCGGGACAGCGGAACACTGAAGCTTTCTTT	CASRPGQRNTEAFF
TRBV30	TRBJ1-1	TRBD1	once	TGTGCCTGGTCGAGGGGGCTTGGGAACACTGAAGCTTTCTTT	CAWSRGLGNTEAFF
TRBV25-1	TRBJ2-5	-	-	TGTGCCAGCAGTAATGGCGAGACCCAGTACTTC	CASSNGETQYF
TRBV30	TRBJ2-5	TRBD1	-	TGTGCCTGGGCCACCGGGACAGGGTGGGAGACCCAGTACTTC	CAWATGTGWETQYF
TRBV6-1	TRBJ1-2	-	-	TGTGCCAGCTACAGCTGGGACTATGGCTACACCTTC	CASYSWDYGYTF
TRBV10-3	TRBJ2-7	-	-	TGTGCCATCAGTGAGTCGAAGGACAGTCGCTACGAGCAGTACTTC	CAISESKDSRYEQYF
TRBV9	TRBJ1-2	-	-	TGTGCCAGCAGCCCCTTCACTTCTGGGCCTCAAGCCTATGGCTACACCTTC	CASSPFTSGPQAYGYTF
TRBV28	TRBJ2-7	TRBD1	-	TGTGCCAGCAGTTTAGAGGGGGCAACTTCCTACGAGCAGTACTTC	CASSLEGATSYEQYF
TRBV5-4	TRBJ2-3	TRBD2	-	TGTGCCAGCAGCCAAGCGGGAGGGGCAGATACGCAGTATTTT	CASSQAGGADTQYF
TRBV5-1	TRBJ2-7	TRBD1	-	TGCGCCAGCAGCTGGAATGGCGGGACAGGGGGTATTTACGAGCAGTACTTC	CASSWNGGTGGIYEQYF
TRBV30	TRBJ2-5	TRBD2	-	TGTGCCTGGAGTTTCCTTAGCGGGAGGGTATCGACCCAGTACTTC	CAWSFLSGRVSTQYF
TRBV5-4	TRBJ2-7	TRBD2	-	TGTGCCAGCAGCCCCGGACTAGCGGGAGACGAGCAGTACTTC	CASSPGLAGDEQYF
TRBV5-1	TRBJ2-1	-	-	TGCGCCAGCAGCTTGGGTAGCGGAGCGTACAATGAGCAGTTCTTC	CASSLGSGAYNEQFF
TRBV2	TRBJ2-7	TRBD1	-	TGTGCCAGCAGTGAAGTTGAGCCGGGACAGGGAACCTACGAGCAGTACTTC	CASSEVEPGQGTYEQYF
TRBV7-9	TRBJ1-2	-	-	TGTGCCAGCAGCTTAGAAGGGGCGGCTAATGGCTACACCTTC	CASSLEGAANGYTF